The TCR beta chain under discussion was sequenced for a study of T cells after yellow fever vaccination. The TCR cDNA carried a universal primer site and UMIs from 5'RACE template switching. TCRdb reprocessed the 5' RACE reads via MiXCR and lists one record per CDR3 protein. The table has 300,000 to 350,000 distinct CDR3 sequences, over 3.5% seen once. V gave up 1 base and J gave up 5 bases, with 12 bases separating them. The CDR3 loop spans 15 amino acids. Germline V gene sequence: CDR1 LGHDT, CDR2 YNNKEL (reference sequence). This clonotype showed up just a few times. Its antigen is unknown. Points from the study as a whole: A small proportion of clonotypes was detected in both the CD4 and CD8 compartments. Weaker, the secondary response peaked sooner, at day 5 versus 15.

The chain links TRBV3-1 to TRBJ1-5; D is unclear. Sequenced material: PBMCs, taken 15 days after the yellow fever booster vaccination. This TCR was recovered from a man younger than 35 who received the YFV17D yellow fever vaccine. The CDR3 region has the DNA TGTGCCAGCAGCCAAGGGGGTCGTAGGGATCAGCCCCAGCATTTT. As protein: CASSQGGRRDQPQHF. Based on the CDR3 plus reference TRBV3-1 and TRBJ1-5, the full variable domain is DTAVSQTPKYLVTQMGNDKSIKCEQNLGHDTMYWYKQDSKKFLKIMFSYNNKELIINETVPNRFSPKSPDKAHLNLHINSLELGDSAVYFCASSQGGRRDQPQHFGDGTRLSIL.